The 4 T cell receptor beta chains below all came from one sample that was sequenced in a study of blood T cell repertoires in COVID-19. This table comes from immunoSEQ multiplex PCR, and its TCRdb copy is limited to in-frame clones, with some not included. Here the sample spans some 300,000 clones, 70% to 90% being singletons. The sequenced sample consisted of peripheral blood. The source of these receptors is a woman in her sixties or seventies with COVID-19, enrolled during active disease.

The chain recombines TRBV29-1 with TRBJ2-1; TRBD1 matches 9 bases. There are 15 residues in the CDR3. CDR1 is SQVTM and CDR2 is ANQGSEA in the germline V gene. The J segment lost 4 bases and the V segment lost 7 bases, leaving 11 bases of the junction unmatched. CDR3 nucleotides: TGCAGCGCCAAAAGGACAGGGGATTTGTACAATGAGCAGTTCTTC. It yields the protein CSAKRTGDLYNEQFF.

CDR3 residues: CASSLFAAATTSYEQYF. As DNA, the CDR3 is TGTGCCAGCAGCTTATTTGCTGCCGCGACTACATCCTACGAGCAGTACTTC. The rearrangement links TRBV7-8 to TRBJ2-7; a possible D gene is TRBD2 (5 bases). CDR3 length equals 17 residues. Trimming took off 2 bases at V and 1 base at J, with 18 bases between the two ends. Germline CDR1 SGHVS, CDR2 FQNEAQ.

V and J are TRBV21-1 and TRBJ2-1; TRBD2, the table's D call, was not compared with the DNA. TRBV21-1 counts as a pseudogene. The CDR3 totals 17 residues. This CDR3 is CASSKILSPGGQNEQFF. The CDR3 DNA follows: TGTGCCAGCAGCAAAATACTCTCTCCGGGGGGGCAGAATGAGCAGTTCTTC.

V usage is TRBV9 and J usage is TRBJ1-2; TRBD1 agrees at 8 bases. CDR1 and CDR2 (germline): SGDLS, YYNGEE. The CDR3 spans 13 residues. The trim removed 4 bases at V and 6 bases at J, leaving 5 bases unmatched. The CDR3 DNA follows: TGTGCCAGCAGCCCCAGGACAGGGAATGGCTACACCTTC. Its translation is CASSPRTGNGYTF. The variable domain in full, with the rest retrieved from reference TRBV9 and TRBJ1-2, is DSGVTQTPKHLITATGQRVTLRCSPRSGDLSVYWYQQSLDQGLQFLIQYYNGEERAKGNILERFSAQQFPDLHSELNLSSLELGDSALYFCASSPRTGNGYTFGSGTRLTVV.